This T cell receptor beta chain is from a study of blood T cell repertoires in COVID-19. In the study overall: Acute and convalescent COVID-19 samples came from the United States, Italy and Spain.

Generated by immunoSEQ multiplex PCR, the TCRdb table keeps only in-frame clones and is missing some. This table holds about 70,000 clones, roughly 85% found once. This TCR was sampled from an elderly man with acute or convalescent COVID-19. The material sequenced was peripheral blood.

In nucleotides, the CDR3 is TGTGCCAGCAGCTTTGGGGGACAGGGGGCGGGGGATGAAAAACTGTTTTTT. This translates into CASSFGGQGAGDEKLFF. The V call is TRBV5-4, the J call TRBJ1-4, with 12 bases lining up with TRBD1. Germline CDR1 SGHNT, CDR2 YYREEE (reference sequence). V shed 2 bases and J 6 bases; nucleotides not matched to a gene: 8. The CDR3 contains 17 residues.